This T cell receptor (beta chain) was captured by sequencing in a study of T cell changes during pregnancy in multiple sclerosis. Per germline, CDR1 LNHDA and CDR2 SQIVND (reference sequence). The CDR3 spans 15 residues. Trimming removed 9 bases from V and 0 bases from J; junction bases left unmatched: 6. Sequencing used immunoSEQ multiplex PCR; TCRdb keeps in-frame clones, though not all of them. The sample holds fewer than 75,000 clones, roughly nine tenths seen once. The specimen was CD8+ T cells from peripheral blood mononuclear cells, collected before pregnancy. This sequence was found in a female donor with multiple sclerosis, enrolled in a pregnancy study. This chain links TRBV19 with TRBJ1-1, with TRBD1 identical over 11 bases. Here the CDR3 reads CASFRDRGVNTEAFF. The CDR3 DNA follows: TGTGCCAGCTTCCGGGACAGGGGGGTGAACACTGAAGCTTTCTTT.